This T cell receptor beta chain is from a study of vaccination and CD4 T cells after COVID-19. As for the study in general: Convalescent patients gave post-COVID blood a median about 100 days post-diagnosis, range 35 to 161.

The CDR3 runs to 16 residues. V dropped 4 bases and J dropped 3; count of bases not matched to a gene: 12. The germline V gene has CDR1 SEHNR and CDR2 FQNEAQ (reference sequence). Points on this clonotype: Its antigen remains unknown.

Treatment in this sample: approximately nine-day PBMC culture with coronavirus spike peptide pools or control peptides (ViraFEST assay). The Oncomine TCR Beta short-read assay sequenced DNA from cultured CD4+ T cells. In this case, cultured CD4+ T cells provided the extracted genomic DNA. Using its own MiXCR run on the PCR reads, TCRdb lists one record per CDR3 protein. The repertoire includes 15,000 to 17,000 distinct CDR3 sequences, 52% of them detected once, and over 12% sits in the top ten. The specimen sequenced was CD4+ T cells from blood, cultured in vitro. The clonotype comes from a human donor who had recovered from COVID-19. The J gene is TRBJ2-7, the V gene TRBV7-9; TRBD2 aligns across 7 bases. The CDR3: CASSSTREYTDYEQYF. For the CDR3, the DNA is TGTGCCAGCAGCTCTACGCGGGAGTATACCGACTACGAGCAGTACTTC.